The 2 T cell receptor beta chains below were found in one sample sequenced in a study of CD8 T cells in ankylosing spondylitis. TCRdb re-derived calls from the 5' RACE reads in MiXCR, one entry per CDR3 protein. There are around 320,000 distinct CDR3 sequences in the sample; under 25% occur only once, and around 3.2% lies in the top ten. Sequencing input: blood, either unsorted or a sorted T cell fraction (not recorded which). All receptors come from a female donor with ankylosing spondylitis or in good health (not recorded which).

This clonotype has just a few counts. The CDR3: CASSHYPGQGSREQYF. DNA of the CDR3: TGTGCCAGCAGCCATTATCCGGGACAGGGGTCTCGCGAGCAGTACTTC. V is TRBV3-1 and J is TRBJ2-7; 10 positions agree with TRBD1. In germline, CDR1 is LGHDT, CDR2 YNNKEL (reference sequence). This CDR3 region has 16 residues. J was trimmed by 6 bases and V by 3 bases; bases with no gene match: 11.

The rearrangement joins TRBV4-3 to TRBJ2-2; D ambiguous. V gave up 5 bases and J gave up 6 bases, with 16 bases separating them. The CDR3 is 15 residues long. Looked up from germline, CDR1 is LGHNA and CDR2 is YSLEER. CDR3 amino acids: CASSSSWVGSGELFF. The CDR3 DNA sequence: TGCGCCAGCAGCTCTTCATGGGTGGGGTCCGGGGAGCTGTTTTTT.